This T cell receptor beta chain was retrieved from a study of spatial heterogeneity in lung cancer. Study outcomes and limitations: Coverage of tumor T cells, an estimated figure, was about 6.3% for alpha and about 13% for beta chains. Mutation tallies in tumors tracked expanded intratumoral alpha and beta TCR counts.

As concerns this clonotype: Its antigen is currently unknown.

Individual TCR cDNA molecules each bore their own unique molecular identifier. TCRdb fed the 5' RACE reads into MiXCR, producing one record per CDR3 protein. The sample carries 15,000 or so distinct CDR3 sequences, 7.3% recorded once. Time point specified: sample taken at primary tumor resection. Untreated early-stage non-small cell lung cancer patients, around 70 in total, were the donors. Material for sequencing was whole RNA from tumor, nontumor lung or frozen PBMC, left unsorted. The TCR originated in a male donor with early-stage non-small cell lung cancer. The sample here was lung tumor tissue, taken at surgery.

The CDR3 sequence is CASSPLRTGTEAFF. The CDR3 DNA reads TGCGCCAGCAGTCCCCTCCGGACTGGCACTGAAGCTTTCTTT. The gene calls are TRBV5-1 and TRBJ1-1; D is unclear. Germline CDR1 and CDR2: SGHRS and YFSETQ. The CDR3 has 14 amino acids. V was shortened by 5 bases and J by 4 bases, with 15 bases between the two germline ends.